The 9 T cell receptor beta chains below all came from one sample that was sequenced in a study of T cell repertoires in cytomegalovirus infection. TCRdb used MiXCR to reprocess the reads, holding one entry per CDR3 protein. The sample comprises about 330,000 distinct CDR3 sequences, more than 8% of which are singletons, and roughly 4.5% rests with the top ten. Sequences were obtained from PBMCs. The receptors originated from a human donor in good health (CMV status not recorded). Some clones in this sample may be carry-over from other donors' samples.

The sample holds one count of this clonotype. V usage is TRBV24-1 and J usage is TRBJ2-7, with TRBD1 matching over 10 bases. In germline, CDR1 is KGHDR, CDR2 SFDVKD. The CDR3 spans 13 residues. Trimming took 6 bases from V and 3 from J; bases not matched to a gene: 1. The CDR3 region has the DNA TGTGCCACCAGTCGGGACAGGGGCTACGAGCAGTACTTC. It encodes CATSRDRGYEQYF.

This clonotype was detected ten times or more. This rearrangement joins TRBV6-2 or TRBV6-3 to TRBJ1-6; D possibly corresponds to TRBD1 (5 bases). The CDR3 is made up of 15 amino acids. The V gene lost 2 bases and the J gene lost 9 bases, with 14 bases spanning the gap. Germline V gene lookup returns CDR1 MNHEY and CDR2 SVGEGT. CDR3 protein: CASSYVGGQISPLHF. The DNA for the CDR3 is TGTGCCAGCAGTTACGTCGGCGGACAAATTTCACCCCTCCACTTT.

This clonotype was seen more than once but under ten times. The chain carries TRBV20-1 and TRBJ2-7, with D perhaps being TRBD1 or TRBD2 (5 bases each). CDR1 is DFQATT, CDR2 SNEGSKA, per germline (reference sequence). There are 13 residues in the CDR3. Trimming stripped 8 bases from V and 6 bases from J, with 20 bases between. The CDR3 spells CSTQGPPEGEQYF. The CDR3 nucleotides read TGCAGTACTCAGGGACCTCCCGAGGGCGAGCAGTACTTC.

A note on this clonotype: Possible read error: a much larger clone is one base away. The chain has TRBV12-3 or TRBV12-4 and TRBJ2-1, with D hard to call. This CDR3 is built from 12 residues. For the CDR3, the DNA is TGTGCCAGCAGTTTTAGCTGGAATGAGCAGATCTTC. Protein sequence: CASSFSWNEQIF.

In its sample, this clonotype was seen many times. V and J are TRBV7-2 and TRBJ1-4; D possibly corresponds to TRBD1 (5 bases). This CDR3 is 16 amino acids long. Germline V gene sequence: CDR1 SGHTA, CDR2 FQGNSA. The V end lost 1 base, the J end lost 2 bases, and 11 bases lay between the germline ends. CDR3 nucleotide sequence: TGTGCCAGCAGCTTAGGGCAGGGAAGGACTAATGAAAAACTGTTTTTT. Amino acid sequence: CASSLGQGRTNEKLFF.

There are many counts of this clonotype. The chain uses TRBV11-2 and TRBJ1-2; weak D call: TRBD1 (6 bases). The CDR3 totals 13 residues. The germline V gene encodes CDR1 SGHAT and CDR2 FQNNGV. Between the trimmed V and J ends, which lost 3 bases and 8 bases, there was a span of 13 bases. In DNA form, the CDR3 reads TGTGCCAGCAGCTTTTGGGGGCTGGAGGGCTACACCTTC. Translation: CASSFWGLEGYTF.

This clonotype was found a few times. The V call is TRBV7-2, the J call TRBJ1-4; TRBD1 agrees at 8 bases. Germline trimming cut 4 bases from V and 4 bases from J; bases unmatched to any gene: 8. CDR3 length: 16 amino acids. CDR1 SGHTA and CDR2 FQGNSA come from the germline V gene. CDR3 DNA sequence: TGTGCCAGCAGCTCCTGGACAGGGACGGGTAATGAAAAACTGTTTTTT. Translated: CASSSWTGTGNEKLFF. The whole variable domain, filled in from reference TRBV7-2 and TRBJ1-4, reads GAGVSQSPSNKVTEKGKDVELRCDPISGHTALYWYRQSLGQGLEFLIYFQGNSAPDKSGLPSDRFSAERTGGSVSTLTIQRTQQEDSAVYLCASSSWTGTGNEKLFFGSGTQLSVL.

The chain recombines TRBV11-2 with TRBJ2-5; 10 bases align to TRBD1. Germline CDR1 is SGHAT and CDR2 is FQNNGV. V dropped 3 bases and J dropped 5; count of bases not matched to a gene: 12. The CDR3 sequence is 17 residues long. The chain's CDR3 is CASSFSHRDRGQETQYF. CDR3 sequence (DNA): TGTGCCAGCAGCTTTTCCCACCGGGACAGGGGACAGGAGACCCAGTACTTC. Together with reference TRBV11-2 and TRBJ2-5, the CDR3 gives the full variable domain: EAGVAQSPRYKIIEKRQSVAFWCNPISGHATLYWYQQILGQGPKLLIQFQNNGVVDDSQLPKDRFSAERLKGVDSTLKIQPAKLEDSAVYLCASSFSHRDRGQETQYFGPGTRLLVL.

This clonotype was observed many times. The chain joins TRBV5-4 to TRBJ2-2; no clear D gene. Germline assignment: CDR1 SGHNT and CDR2 YYREEE (reference sequence). V dropped 0 bases and J dropped 0 bases, with 6 bases sitting between them. The CDR3 length is 15 residues. The CDR3 here is CASSLGRANTGELFF. The CDR3 DNA sequence: TGTGCCAGCAGCTTGGGGCGTGCGAACACCGGGGAGCTGTTTTTT.